Below, 20 T cell receptor beta chains from the same sample are listed, as sequenced in a study of T cell responses to AZD1222 COVID-19 vaccine. Generated by immunoSEQ multiplex PCR, the TCRdb table keeps only in-frame clones and is missing some. There are roughly 91,000 clones in the sample; about 88% occur only once, and 3% lies in the top ten. Source: peripheral blood, taken on day 0 of AZD1222 vaccination. Every receptor here comes from an adult in good health.

The gene calls are TRBV3-1 (or the pseudogene TRBV3-2) and TRBJ1-2; D not resolved. The CDR3 totals 13 residues. The germline V and J ends were trimmed by 1 base and 8 bases, with 11 bases remaining between them. Germline values: CDR1 LGHDT, CDR2 YNNKEL (reference sequence). The CDR3, as DNA: TGTGCCAGCAGCCAAGGGGCCGTTAAGGGCTACACCTTC. This gives the protein CASSQGAVKGYTF.

This clone was picked up a small number of times. The J gene is TRBJ2-7, the V gene TRBV27, with D possibly called TRBD1 or TRBD2 (5 bases each). The V gene lost 5 bases and the J gene lost 3 bases, with 17 bases spanning the gap. There are 15 residues in the CDR3. The germline V gene encodes CDR1 MNHEY and CDR2 SMNVEV (reference sequence). The CDR3 DNA is TGTGCCAGCAGTGTTGACCGGGACCTTGGCTACGAGCAGTACTTC. It specifies CASSVDRDLGYEQYF.

The chain carries TRBV30 and TRBJ1-4; possibly TRBD1 for D (5 bases). The germline CDR1 and CDR2 sequences are GTSNPN and SVGIG (reference sequence). The V end was cut by 5 bases, the J end by 2 bases, with 9 bases between. The CDR3 length is 13 residues. The CDR3 bases are TGTGCCTGGGGAGAGGGGACTAATGAAAAACTGTTTTTT. This sequence encodes CAWGEGTNEKLFF. The full variable domain, with the rest looked up from reference TRBV30 and TRBJ1-4, is SQTIHQWPATLVQPVGSPLSLECTVEGTSNPNLYWYRQAAGRGLQLLFYSVGIGQISSEVPQNLSASRPQDRQFILSSKKLLLSDSGFYLCAWGEGTNEKLFFGSGTQLSVL.

This clone occurred once. This rearrangement joins TRBV2 to TRBJ1-1; D is perhaps TRBD1 (5 bases). In germline, CDR1 is SNHLY, CDR2 FYNNEI. The CDR3 is 14 amino acids. V was trimmed by 8 bases and J by 0 bases, leaving 13 bases between them. CDR3 protein: CASRGSLVNTEAFF. DNA for the CDR3: TGTGCCAGCCGGGGGTCCTTGGTGAACACTGAAGCTTTCTTT.

A single count supports this clone. The chain joins TRBV3-1 (or the pseudogene TRBV3-2) to TRBJ2-1; D is unresolved. V was shortened by 0 bases and J by 12 bases, with 18 bases between the two germline ends. The CDR3 is 15 residues long. CDR1 is LGHDT, CDR2 YNNKEL, per germline (reference sequence). CDR3 sequence: CASSQDSLGGGRQFF. CDR3 DNA sequence: TGTGCCAGCAGCCAAGACAGTCTGGGCGGTGGTCGGCAGTTCTTC.

This chain joins TRBV19 and TRBJ1-5; the match to TRBD1 covers 8 bases. V was pared by 5 bases and J by 7 bases, with 7 bases of the junction left unmatched. CDR3 length: 14 amino acids. Germline-derived CDR1 and CDR2 are LNHDA and SQIVND (reference sequence). This CDR3 is CASSGQGWGQPQHF. CDR3 DNA: TGTGCCAGTAGTGGACAGGGATGGGGACAGCCCCAGCATTTT.

The chain is built from TRBV12-3 or TRBV12-4 and TRBJ1-5; 7 nucleotides align to TRBD1. The CDR3 totals 12 residues. The J segment lost 7 bases and the V segment lost 7 bases, leaving 4 bases of the junction unmatched. CDR3 DNA sequence: TGTGCCAGCACACAGACAGGGCAGCCCCAGCATTTT. This translates into CASTQTGQPQHF.

In this sample, this clone turned up once. The chain links TRBV3-1 (or the pseudogene TRBV3-2) to TRBJ1-5, with TRBD1 as a possible D gene (5 bases). The CDR3 runs to 15 residues. Per the germline V gene, CDR1 is LGHDT and CDR2 is YNNKEL (reference sequence). V dropped 4 bases and J dropped 5 bases, with 15 bases sitting between them. For the CDR3, the DNA is TGTGCCAGCAGCCCCTTACAGGCGGTCTATCAGCCCCAGCATTTT. Amino acids: CASSPLQAVYQPQHF.

V gene TRBV5-1 combines with J gene TRBJ1-5, with D possibly being TRBD1 (5 bases). Germline V gene data show CDR1 as SGHRS and CDR2 as YFSETQ. The CDR3 sequence is 18 residues long. The V gene lost 4 bases and the J gene lost 7 bases, with 27 bases spanning the gap. This CDR3 reads CASSETPSGQGQGQPQHF. Here the CDR3 DNA reads TGCGCCAGCAGCGAGACCCCGTCGGGCCAGGGTCAGGGCCAGCCCCAGCATTTT.

For this clone: One junction end does not reproduce the germline sequence, and a read error may be involved. The chain employs TRBV7-7 and TRBJ1-3; D remains unclear. The germline CDR1 and CDR2 sequences are SSHAT and FNYEAQ (reference sequence). The CDR3 covers 15 residues. The CDR3 loop reads CASSLDSNSGNTIYF. As DNA, the CDR3 is TGTGCTAGCAGCTTAGACTCAAACTCTGGAAACACCATATATTTT. The whole variable domain, remainder taken from reference TRBV7-7 and TRBJ1-3, is GAGVSQSPRYKVTKRGQDVTLRCDPISSHATLYWYQQALGQGPEFLTYFNYEAQPDKSGLPSDRFSAERPEGSISTLTIQRTEQRDSAMYRCASSLDSNSGNTIYFGEGSWLTVV.

The J gene is TRBJ1-5, the V gene TRBV6-5; unclear D gene. CDR3 size: 11 residues. Germline V gene data show CDR1 as MNHEY and CDR2 as SVGAGI. V was clipped by 4 bases and J by 6 bases, with 4 bases between them. CDR3 sequence: CASSCPQPQHF. CDR3 DNA: TGTGCCAGCAGTTGTCCTCAGCCCCAGCATTTT.

The chain uses TRBV7-6 and TRBJ1-3, with D tentatively TRBD1 (5 bases). Per germline, CDR1 SGHVS and CDR2 FNYEAQ. The length of the CDR3 is 16 residues. V shed 1 base and J shed 2 bases, with 12 bases lying between them. In DNA, the CDR3 is TGTGCCAGCAGCTTAGAACCCTCAGGGACTGGAAACACCATATATTTT. The encoded protein is CASSLEPSGTGNTIYF.

V and J are TRBV5-8 and TRBJ2-3; D is unresolved. Germline V gene data show CDR1 as SGHTS and CDR2 as YDEGEE. Deletions cut 4 bases from V and 3 bases from J, with 15 bases between. This CDR3 is 15 amino acids long. DNA of the CDR3: TGTGCCAGCAGCCAACTACCTATCGGGACAGATACGCAGTATTTT. Its protein product is CASSQLPIGTDTQYF.

The rearrangement links TRBV5-6 to TRBJ2-7; 7 positions agree with TRBD1. The CDR3 runs to 14 residues. V gave up 0 bases and J gave up 7 bases; unmatched junction bases: 7. The germline V gene encodes CDR1 SGHDT and CDR2 YYEEEE. The DNA for the CDR3 is TGTGCCAGCAGCTTGGGACAGGGATTAATAGAGCAGTACTTC. It encodes CASSLGQGLIEQYF.

This clone was observed a few times. The chain carries TRBV5-1 and TRBJ1-2; 8 nucleotides agree with TRBD1. Germline trimming cut 2 bases from V and 4 bases from J; bases unmatched to any gene: 1. From germline, CDR1 is SGHRS and CDR2 YFSETQ. This CDR3 spans 13 amino acids. CDR3 protein: CASSFGTGYGYTF. Written as DNA, the CDR3 is TGCGCCAGCAGCTTTGGGACAGGCTATGGCTACACCTTC.

This rearrangement joins TRBV29-1 to TRBJ1-3; no firm D call. This CDR3 is built from 14 residues. V lost 4 bases and J 3 bases, leaving 13 bases between the germline ends. Germline-derived CDR1 and CDR2 are SQVTM and ANQGSEA. The CDR3 spells CSVADGRSGNTIYF. The CDR3 DNA reads as TGCAGCGTTGCCGACGGAAGAAGTGGAAACACCATATATTTT.

This chain links TRBV5-1 with TRBJ2-7, with TRBD2 matching over 9 bases. Trimming at V came to 1 base and at J to 5 bases, leaving 7 bases not matched to a gene. The germline V gene has CDR1 SGHRS and CDR2 YFSETQ. CDR3 length: 15 residues. The CDR3 nucleotides are TGCGCCAGCAGCTTGAGACTAGCGGCGGTCCACGAGCAGTACTTC. Its translation: CASSLRLAAVHEQYF.

V is TRBV14 and J is TRBJ1-2; TRBD1 aligns across 7 bases. J lost 2 bases, V lost 4 bases, and 1 base had no gene match. Germline CDR1 reads SGHDN; CDR2 reads FVKESK. This CDR3 contains 13 residues. The CDR3 reads CASSPDRNYGYTF. In DNA form, the CDR3 reads TGTGCCAGCAGCCCGGACAGGAACTATGGCTACACCTTC.

The V and J genes are TRBV9 and TRBJ2-3; maybe TRBD2 (5 bases). Trimming pared 8 bases from V and 2 bases from J, leaving 18 bases between. Germline loops: CDR1 SGDLS, CDR2 YYNGEE. The CDR3 contains 15 residues. The CDR3 bases are TGTGCCAGTACCCTTGGTAGCGCATACACAGATACGCAGTATTTT. Translation gives CASTLGSAYTDTQYF.

The chain has TRBV4-1 and TRBJ2-3, with 9 bases aligning to TRBD1. Losses at the gene ends were 4 bases for V and 2 bases for J; bases not matched to a gene: 13. This CDR3 region has 18 residues. Per the germline V gene, CDR1 is MGHRA and CDR2 is YSYEKL. The CDR3 bases are TGCGCCAGCAGCCGGGGCGGACAGGGGACGAGATTCACAGATACGCAGTATTTT. This translates into CASSRGGQGTRFTDTQYF.